Listed below are T cell receptor beta chains from one sample, sequenced in a study of T cell repertoires in cytomegalovirus infection. MiXCR was run by TCRdb on the reads, yielding one entry per CDR3 protein. The sample contains roughly 700,000 distinct CDR3 sequences, roughly 36% of which appear only once. Their antigens remain unidentified. The specimen was cultured PBMCs, collected from culture after CMV antigen stimulation. All receptors derive from a human donor in good health (CMV status not recorded). Some clones in this sample may be carry-over from other donors' samples. Both conserved end residues are part of each CDR3. D genes are given only for firm matches. For some rows the clone size is stated as once, few or many, or as a class when expanded; others skip it.

clone size: NA
D gene: NA
J gene: TRBJ1-1
V gene: TRBV7-6
CDR3 DNA: TGTGCCAGCAGCTTAGATGGCCGAACCACTGAAGCTTTCTTT
CDR3 protein: CASSLDGRTTEAFF

clone size: few
D gene: NA
J gene: TRBJ1-2
V gene: TRBV12-3/TRBV12-4
CDR3 DNA: TGTGCCAGCAGTATTCAAGCTAACTATGGCTACACCTTC
CDR3 protein: CASSIQANYGYTF

clone size: NA
D gene: NA
J gene: TRBJ1-1
V gene: TRBV5-8
CDR3 DNA: TGTGCCAGCAGCTTGTCGGGGAGGGCTGAAGCTTTCTTT
CDR3 protein: CASSLSGRAEAFF

clone size: NA
D gene: TRBD2
J gene: TRBJ2-7
V gene: TRBV19
CDR3 DNA: TGTGCCAGTAGTAACCGACTAGCGCACTACGAGCAGTACTTC
CDR3 protein: CASSNRLAHYEQYF

clone size: many
D gene: NA
J gene: TRBJ1-1
V gene: TRBV7-2
CDR3 DNA: TGTGCCAGCAGCCTCCGGATGGGGAACACTGAAGCTTTCTTT
CDR3 protein: CASSLRMGNTEAFF

clone size: NA
D gene: NA
J gene: TRBJ2-1
V gene: TRBV12-3/TRBV12-4
CDR3 DNA: TGTGCCAGCAGTAAAGGTACAGTTGGCCCATACAATGAGCAGTTCTTC
CDR3 protein: CASSKGTVGPYNEQFF

clone size: NA
D gene: NA
J gene: TRBJ2-3
V gene: TRBV11-2
CDR3 DNA: TGTGCCAGCGCCCTGTTCGCAGATACGCAGTATTTT
CDR3 protein: CASALFADTQYF

clone size: NA
D gene: TRBD1
J gene: TRBJ1-4
V gene: TRBV10-3
CDR3 DNA: TGTGCCACCAGGAATGGACAGGGGGAAGAAAAACTGTTTTTT
CDR3 protein: CATRNGQGEEKLFF

clone size: NA
D gene: NA
J gene: TRBJ1-3
V gene: TRBV3-1
CDR3 DNA: TGTGCCAGCAGCCATCGGTCGGCAGCTGGAAACACCATATATTTT
CDR3 protein: CASSHRSAAGNTIYF

clone size: many
D gene: NA
J gene: TRBJ2-7
V gene: TRBV7-2
CDR3 DNA: TGTGCCAGCAGCTTACTAGCGAGGGAGCAGTACTTC
CDR3 protein: CASSLLAREQYF

clone size: NA
D gene: TRBD2
J gene: TRBJ2-1
V gene: TRBV7-2
CDR3 DNA: TGTGCCAGCAGCCAACTAGCGGGAGATCGCAATGAGCAGTTCTTC
CDR3 protein: CASSQLAGDRNEQFF

clone size: few
D gene: TRBD2
J gene: TRBJ2-1
V gene: TRBV7-6
CDR3 DNA: TGTGCCAGCAGCTCGAGCTTAGCGGGAGGTCCCAATGAGCAGTTCTTC
CDR3 protein: CASSSSLAGGPNEQFF

clone size: few
D gene: NA
J gene: TRBJ2-3
V gene: TRBV4-1
CDR3 DNA: TGCGCCAGCAGCCAAGAAGACCGCACCTATACGCAGTATTTT
CDR3 protein: CASSQEDRTYTQYF

clone size: few
D gene: NA
J gene: TRBJ2-5
V gene: TRBV7-7
CDR3 DNA: TGTGCCAGCAGCTTAATTGTGGGCACAAAAGAGACCCAGTACTTC
CDR3 protein: CASSLIVGTKETQYF

clone size: many
D gene: TRBD2
J gene: TRBJ2-3
V gene: TRBV7-2
CDR3 DNA: TGTGCCAGCAGCCCCCGGACTAGCGGGAGCCTGGATACGCAGTATTTT
CDR3 protein: CASSPRTSGSLDTQYF

clone size: NA
D gene: NA
J gene: TRBJ2-7
V gene: TRBV20-1
CDR3 DNA: TGCAGTGCTCCTTCCGGGACCCACTACGAGCAGTACTTC
CDR3 protein: CSAPSGTHYEQYF

clone size: many
D gene: TRBD2
J gene: TRBJ2-7
V gene: TRBV7-2
CDR3 DNA: TGTGCCAGCAGACCCGGACTAGCGGGGGGCCTCGGCGAGCAGTACTTC
CDR3 protein: CASRPGLAGGLGEQYF

clone size: many
D gene: NA
J gene: TRBJ1-4
V gene: TRBV7-2
CDR3 DNA: TGTGCCAGCAGCCAAGGGTCCGCAACTAATGAAAAACTGTTTTTT
CDR3 protein: CASSQGSATNEKLFF

clone size: few
D gene: NA
J gene: TRBJ2-7
V gene: TRBV7-2
CDR3 DNA: TGTGCCAGCAGCGAGAATCCGCTAGGGGTGCAGTACTTC
CDR3 protein: CASSENPLGVQYF

clone size: few
D gene: TRBD2
J gene: TRBJ2-5
V gene: TRBV28
CDR3 DNA: TGTGCCAGCACCCCCCTAGCGGGGGTGGGAGAGACCCAGTACTTC
CDR3 protein: CASTPLAGVGETQYF

clone size: NA
D gene: TRBD1
J gene: TRBJ2-3
V gene: TRBV12-3/TRBV12-4
CDR3 DNA: TGTGCCAGCAGTTTAGAAGGATTTGGACAGGGTTGGGTAGATACGCAGTATTTT
CDR3 protein: CASSLEGFGQGWVDTQYF

clone size: few
D gene: NA
J gene: TRBJ2-1
V gene: TRBV7-2
CDR3 DNA: TGTGCCAGCAGCTTAGTCGCCTCGACCCCCAATGAGCAGTTCTTC
CDR3 protein: CASSLVASTPNEQFF

clone size: few
D gene: NA
J gene: TRBJ1-1
V gene: TRBV7-9
CDR3 DNA: TGTGCCAGCAGCCCTATTTGGTTCGCTGAAGCTTTCTTT
CDR3 protein: CASSPIWFAEAFF

clone size: NA
D gene: TRBD2
J gene: TRBJ2-5
V gene: TRBV20-1
CDR3 DNA: TGCAGTGCTAGAAGACTAGCGGGAGCAGAGACCCAGTACTTC
CDR3 protein: CSARRLAGAETQYF

clone size: NA
D gene: TRBD1
J gene: TRBJ1-6
V gene: TRBV6-8
CDR3 DNA: TGTGCCAGCAGTACCGGGGGACAGATGGCCCTCCACTTT
CDR3 protein: CASSTGGQMALHF

clone size: NA
D gene: TRBD2
J gene: TRBJ2-1
V gene: TRBV11-3
CDR3 DNA: TGTGCCAGCAGCCACGAGCGGGGCTTTAGGAATGAGCAGTTCTTC
CDR3 protein: CASSHERGFRNEQFF

clone size: NA
D gene: NA
J gene: TRBJ1-5
V gene: TRBV6-1
CDR3 DNA: TGTGCCAGCAGTACAGCCTACAATCAGCCCCAGCATTTT
CDR3 protein: CASSTAYNQPQHF

clone size: few
D gene: NA
J gene: TRBJ2-5
V gene: TRBV6-1
CDR3 DNA: TGTGCCAGCATTTCGCGGGATGGGCGGGTGAAGACCCAGTACTTC
CDR3 protein: CASISRDGRVKTQYF

clone size: NA
D gene: NA
J gene: TRBJ2-2
V gene: TRBV12-3/TRBV12-4
CDR3 DNA: TGTGCCAGCAGTGGCCTAGGGACGAACACCGGGGAGCTGTTTTTT
CDR3 protein: CASSGLGTNTGELFF

clone size: NA
D gene: NA
J gene: TRBJ2-5
V gene: TRBV20-1
CDR3 DNA: TGCAGTGCTAGCACCCCCGGGACGGAAGAGACCCAGTACTTC
CDR3 protein: CSASTPGTEETQYF

clone size: NA
D gene: TRBD1
J gene: TRBJ1-5
V gene: TRBV7-7
CDR3 DNA: TGTGCCAGCAGCCCGGGACAGGGTCATAGCAATCAGCCCCAGCATTTT
CDR3 protein: CASSPGQGHSNQPQHF

clone size: few
D gene: NA
J gene: TRBJ2-7
V gene: TRBV7-2
CDR3 DNA: TGTGCCAGCAGCTCACGCATAGGGCCCTACGAGCAGTACTTC
CDR3 protein: CASSSRIGPYEQYF

clone size: NA
D gene: TRBD2
J gene: TRBJ2-3
V gene: TRBV28
CDR3 DNA: TGTGCCAGCACCAAAGCGGGGGCTAAAGATACGCAGTATTTT
CDR3 protein: CASTKAGAKDTQYF

clone size: NA
D gene: NA
J gene: TRBJ2-5
V gene: TRBV4-1
CDR3 DNA: TGCGCCAGCAGCCAAGGGGGACTCCTAGAGACCCAGTACTTC
CDR3 protein: CASSQGGLLETQYF

clone size: many
D gene: NA
J gene: TRBJ2-7
V gene: TRBV6-1
CDR3 DNA: TGTGCCAGCAGTGAAGGTACGAATTTCGAGGTCGAGCAGTACTTC
CDR3 protein: CASSEGTNFEVEQYF

clone size: NA
D gene: TRBD2
J gene: TRBJ2-1
V gene: TRBV2
CDR3 DNA: TGTGCCAGCAGAGCTAGCGGGAGCTCCTACAATGAGCAGTTCTTC
CDR3 protein: CASRASGSSYNEQFF

clone size: NA
D gene: NA
J gene: TRBJ2-5
V gene: TRBV20-1
CDR3 DNA: TGCAGTGCCAGACAGTTTCTCGCTCCAGTGGGTGAGACCCAGTACTTC
CDR3 protein: CSARQFLAPVGETQYF

clone size: many
D gene: TRBD1
J gene: TRBJ2-5
V gene: TRBV6-1
CDR3 DNA: TGTGCCAGCAGTGTACTGACGACAGGGCTGGGAAAGACCCAGTACTTC
CDR3 protein: CASSVLTTGLGKTQYF

clone size: few
D gene: NA
J gene: TRBJ2-7
V gene: TRBV7-9
CDR3 DNA: TGTGCCAGCAGCCGAGGGGTATCCGGGGGGCCTCGCTACGAGCAGTACTTC
CDR3 protein: CASSRGVSGGPRYEQYF

clone size: NA
D gene: NA
J gene: TRBJ2-1
V gene: TRBV2
CDR3 DNA: TGTGCCAGCAGTGTTCAAGCGAGCTCCTACAATGAGCAGTTCTTC
CDR3 protein: CASSVQASSYNEQFF

clone size: NA
D gene: TRBD2
J gene: TRBJ2-4
V gene: TRBV7-9
CDR3 DNA: TGTGCCAGCAGCTCGGGGGCGGCGGGACTAGCGGGAGTTTGGGTCTTC
CDR3 protein: CASSSGAAGLAGVWVF

clone size: once
D gene: NA
J gene: TRBJ1-5
V gene: TRBV15
CDR3 DNA: TGTGCCACCAGCAGAGAAAAGTCAGGTGGATATAGCAATCAGCCCCAGCATTTT
CDR3 protein: CATSREKSGGYSNQPQHF

clone size: NA
D gene: NA
J gene: TRBJ2-4
V gene: TRBV19
CDR3 DNA: TGTGCCAGTAGTTTGTCAGGGTTGGACATTCAGTACTTC
CDR3 protein: CASSLSGLDIQYF

clone size: NA
D gene: NA
J gene: TRBJ2-7
V gene: TRBV6-2/TRBV6-3
CDR3 DNA: TGTGCCAGCAGAGGAGATGGGATGTTCGGCTACGAGCAGTACTTC
CDR3 protein: CASRGDGMFGYEQYF

clone size: once
D gene: NA
J gene: TRBJ2-5
V gene: TRBV20-1
CDR3 DNA: TGCAGTGCTAGGGACGGTAGGACCCAAGAGACCCAGTACTTC
CDR3 protein: CSARDGRTQETQYF

clone size: NA
D gene: NA
J gene: TRBJ2-2
V gene: TRBV11-3
CDR3 DNA: TGTGCCAGCAGCCGTCCCACGGGGACCGGGGAGCTGTTTTTT
CDR3 protein: CASSRPTGTGELFF

clone size: NA
D gene: TRBD1
J gene: TRBJ2-3
V gene: TRBV6-1
CDR3 DNA: TGTGCCAGCGAAGAAGCTACACAGGGGAAGTCTTTGTATACGCAGTATTTT
CDR3 protein: CASEEATQGKSLYTQYF

clone size: NA
D gene: NA
J gene: TRBJ2-1
V gene: TRBV18
CDR3 DNA: TGTGCCAGCTCACATCGGACAGGAGGGGTAGTCTCCTACAATGAGCAGTTCTTC
CDR3 protein: CASSHRTGGVVSYNEQFF

clone size: few
D gene: NA
J gene: TRBJ1-2
V gene: TRBV7-9
CDR3 DNA: TGTGCCAGCAGCTTAGTTGAAGGGGCCGGTGGCTACACCTTC
CDR3 protein: CASSLVEGAGGYTF

clone size: NA
D gene: TRBD1
J gene: TRBJ2-7
V gene: TRBV6-5
CDR3 DNA: TGTGCCAGCAGTCCAGGACAGGGGTTCAGCGAGCAGTACTTC
CDR3 protein: CASSPGQGFSEQYF

clone size: many
D gene: NA
J gene: TRBJ2-5
V gene: TRBV7-2
CDR3 DNA: TGTGCCAGCAGCTTAGATTTGGCCAGCGAGACCCAGTACTTC
CDR3 protein: CASSLDLASETQYF

clone size: NA
D gene: TRBD1
J gene: TRBJ2-7
V gene: TRBV7-2
CDR3 DNA: TGTGCCAGCAGCCAGGGTGGGGACAGGGGCCACGAGCAGTACTTC
CDR3 protein: CASSQGGDRGHEQYF

clone size: NA
D gene: NA
J gene: TRBJ2-6
V gene: TRBV28
CDR3 DNA: TGTGCCAGCAGCCATGCGCTAGGGGACTCTGGGGCCAACGTCCTGACTTTC
CDR3 protein: CASSHALGDSGANVLTF

clone size: NA
D gene: TRBD1
J gene: TRBJ2-3
V gene: TRBV6-5
CDR3 DNA: TGTGCCAGCAGTTTCTCCGGGACAGGCGCGACAGATACGCAGTATTTT
CDR3 protein: CASSFSGTGATDTQYF

clone size: few
D gene: TRBD1
J gene: TRBJ1-6
V gene: TRBV2
CDR3 DNA: TGTGCCAGCAGTGAACAACCGGGACAGACGGGTTCACCCCTCCACTTT
CDR3 protein: CASSEQPGQTGSPLHF

clone size: NA
D gene: NA
J gene: TRBJ1-4
V gene: TRBV10-3
CDR3 DNA: TGTGCCACCGGTGGAGCAACTAATGAAAAACTGTTTTTT
CDR3 protein: CATGGATNEKLFF